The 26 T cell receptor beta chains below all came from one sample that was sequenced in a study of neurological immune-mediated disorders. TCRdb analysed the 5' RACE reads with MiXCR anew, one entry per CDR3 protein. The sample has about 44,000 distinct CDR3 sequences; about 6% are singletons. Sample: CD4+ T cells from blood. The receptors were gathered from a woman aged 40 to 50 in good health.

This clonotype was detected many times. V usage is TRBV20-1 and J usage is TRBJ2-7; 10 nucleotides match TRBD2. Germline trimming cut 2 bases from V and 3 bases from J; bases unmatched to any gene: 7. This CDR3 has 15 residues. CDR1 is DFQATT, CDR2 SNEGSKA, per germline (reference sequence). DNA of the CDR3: TGCAGTGCTAGACCAGGGACTAGCGCCTACTACGAGCAGTACTTC. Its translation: CSARPGTSAYYEQYF.

The CDR3 DNA reads as TGTGCCAGCAGCGTACGGACTAAGGCCGGGGAGCTGTTTTTT. Its protein is CASSVRTKAGELFF. The chain is built from TRBV6-5 and TRBJ2-2, with D perhaps matching TRBD2 (6 bases). The length of the CDR3 is 14 residues. The germline V gene has CDR1 MNHEY and CDR2 SVGAGI. Trimming shortened V by 6 bases and J by 6 bases, and 14 bases separated the two germline ends.

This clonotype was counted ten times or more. The CDR3 DNA reads TGCAGCGTGACCAGGAGCGGGAGAACAGATACGCAGTATTTT. Translation gives CSVTRSGRTDTQYF. J is TRBJ2-3 and V is TRBV29-1; 8 nucleotides agree with TRBD2. The CDR3 sequence is 14 residues long. V shed 6 bases and J 3 bases; nucleotides not matched to a gene: 8. Germline V gene data show CDR1 as SQVTM and CDR2 as ANQGSEA.

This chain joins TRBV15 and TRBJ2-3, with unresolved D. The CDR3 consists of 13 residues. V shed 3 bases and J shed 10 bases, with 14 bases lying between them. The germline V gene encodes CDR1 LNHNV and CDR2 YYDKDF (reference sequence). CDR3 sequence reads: CATSSEAAYSQYF. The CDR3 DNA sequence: TGTGCCACCAGCAGTGAAGCTGCTTACTCGCAGTATTTT. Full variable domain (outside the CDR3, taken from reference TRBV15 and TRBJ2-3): DAMVIQNPRYQVTQFGKPVTLSCSQTLNHNVMYWYQQKSSQAPKLLFHYYDKDFNNEADTPDNFQSRRPNTSFCFLDIRSPGLGDTAMYLCATSSEAAYSQYFGPGTRLTVL.

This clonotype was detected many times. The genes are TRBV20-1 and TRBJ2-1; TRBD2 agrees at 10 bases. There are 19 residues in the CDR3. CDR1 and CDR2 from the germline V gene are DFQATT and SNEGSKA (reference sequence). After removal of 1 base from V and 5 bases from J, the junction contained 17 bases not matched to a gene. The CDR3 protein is CSARGTPSGRSRVDNEQFF. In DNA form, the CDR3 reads TGCAGTGCTAGAGGGACTCCTAGCGGGAGATCGAGAGTCGACAATGAGCAGTTCTTC.

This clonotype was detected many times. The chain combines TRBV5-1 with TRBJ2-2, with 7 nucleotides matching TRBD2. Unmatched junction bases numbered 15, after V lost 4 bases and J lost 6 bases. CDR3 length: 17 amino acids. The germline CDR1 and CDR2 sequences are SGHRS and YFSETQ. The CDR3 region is CASSPSPMGGRSGELFF. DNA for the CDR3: TGCGCCAGCAGCCCTTCCCCCATGGGCGGGAGATCCGGGGAGCTGTTTTTT.

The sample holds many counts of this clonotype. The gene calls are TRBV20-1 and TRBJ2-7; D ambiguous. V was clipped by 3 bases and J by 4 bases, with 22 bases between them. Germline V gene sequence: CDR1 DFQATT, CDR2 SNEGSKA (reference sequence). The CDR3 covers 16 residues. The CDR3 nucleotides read TGCAGTGCTAGGGCCGGCCGAGGTGGTATCCTTTACGAGCAGTACTTC. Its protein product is CSARAGRGGILYEQYF.

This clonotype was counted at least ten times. This CDR3 is CASSLGGQGISGNTIYF. The DNA for the CDR3 is TGTGCCAGCAGCTTGGGGGGTCAGGGCATCTCTGGAAACACCATATATTTT. The genes are TRBV7-2 and TRBJ1-3, with D possibly matching TRBD1 (5 bases). This CDR3 has 17 amino acids. Trimming took 3 bases from V and 0 from J, leaving 15 bases between them. CDR1 SGHTA and CDR2 FQGNSA come from the germline V gene.

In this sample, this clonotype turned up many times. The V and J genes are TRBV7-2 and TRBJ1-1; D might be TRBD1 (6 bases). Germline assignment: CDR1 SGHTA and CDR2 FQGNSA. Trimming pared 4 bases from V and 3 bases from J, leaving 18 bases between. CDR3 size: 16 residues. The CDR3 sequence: CASSSIGGAPYTEAFF. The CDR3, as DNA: TGTGCCAGCAGCTCAATAGGGGGGGCCCCATACACTGAAGCTTTCTTT.

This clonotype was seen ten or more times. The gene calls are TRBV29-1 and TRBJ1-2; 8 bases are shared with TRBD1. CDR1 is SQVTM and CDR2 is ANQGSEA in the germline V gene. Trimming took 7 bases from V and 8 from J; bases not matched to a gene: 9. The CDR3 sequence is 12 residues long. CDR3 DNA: TGCAGCGCCGGGGGACAGGTTGGAGGCTACACCTTC. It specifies CSAGGQVGGYTF.

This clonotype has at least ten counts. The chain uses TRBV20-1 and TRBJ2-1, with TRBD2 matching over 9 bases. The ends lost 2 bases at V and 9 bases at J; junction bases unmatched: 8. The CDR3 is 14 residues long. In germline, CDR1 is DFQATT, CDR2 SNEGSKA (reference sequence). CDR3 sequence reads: CSARLAGLLSEQFF. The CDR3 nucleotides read TGCAGTGCTAGACTAGCGGGATTATTGAGTGAGCAGTTCTTC.

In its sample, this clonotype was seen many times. CDR3 coding DNA: TGTGCCAGCAGCTTGGGGACTCCGTCCTATGGCTACACCTTC. Translated, it gives CASSLGTPSYGYTF. The chain employs TRBV5-6 and TRBJ1-2, with D uncertain. This CDR3 spans 14 amino acids. Germline CDR1 and CDR2: SGHDT and YYEEEE. The ends were cut back, 0 bases at V and 4 bases at J, with 10 bases in the middle.

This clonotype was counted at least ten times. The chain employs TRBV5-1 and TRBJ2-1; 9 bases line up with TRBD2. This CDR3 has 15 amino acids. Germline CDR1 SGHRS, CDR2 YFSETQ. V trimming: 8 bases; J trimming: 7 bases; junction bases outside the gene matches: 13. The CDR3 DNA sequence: TGCGCCAGTAACACCGGGACTAGCACAAAGAATGAGCAGTTCTTC. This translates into CASNTGTSTKNEQFF.

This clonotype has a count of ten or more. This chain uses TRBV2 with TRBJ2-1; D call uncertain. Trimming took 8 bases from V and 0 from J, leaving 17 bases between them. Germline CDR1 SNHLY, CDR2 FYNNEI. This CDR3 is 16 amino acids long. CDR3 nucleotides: TGTGCCAGCCGTGCGAGACAAGTATACTCCTACAATGAGCAGTTCTTC. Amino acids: CASRARQVYSYNEQFF.

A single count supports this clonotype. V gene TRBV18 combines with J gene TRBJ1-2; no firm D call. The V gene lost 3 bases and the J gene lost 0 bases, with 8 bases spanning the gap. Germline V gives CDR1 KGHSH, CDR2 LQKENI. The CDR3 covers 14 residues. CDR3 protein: CASSPGDPNYGYTF. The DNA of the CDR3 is TGTGCCAGCTCACCCGGGGATCCTAACTATGGCTACACCTTC.

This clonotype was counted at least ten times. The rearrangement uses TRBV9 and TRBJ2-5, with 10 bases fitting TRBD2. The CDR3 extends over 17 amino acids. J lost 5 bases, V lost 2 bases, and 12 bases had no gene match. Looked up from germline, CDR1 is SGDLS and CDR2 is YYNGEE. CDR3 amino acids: CASSVIPEASGSETQYF. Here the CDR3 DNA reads TGTGCCAGCAGCGTCATACCTGAGGCTAGCGGGAGTGAGACCCAGTACTTC. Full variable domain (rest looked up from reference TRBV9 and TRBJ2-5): DSGVTQTPKHLITATGQRVTLRCSPRSGDLSVYWYQQSLDQGLQFLIQYYNGEERAKGNILERFSAQQFPDLHSELNLSSLELGDSALYFCASSVIPEASGSETQYFGPGTRLLVL.

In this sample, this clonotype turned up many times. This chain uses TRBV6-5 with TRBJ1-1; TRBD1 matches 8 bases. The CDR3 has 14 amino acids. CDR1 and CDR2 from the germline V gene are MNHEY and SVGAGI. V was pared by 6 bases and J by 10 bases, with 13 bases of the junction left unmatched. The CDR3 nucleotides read TGTGCCAGCAGGCCGATGGGCAGGGGGCTCGGAGCTTTCTTT. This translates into CASRPMGRGLGAFF.

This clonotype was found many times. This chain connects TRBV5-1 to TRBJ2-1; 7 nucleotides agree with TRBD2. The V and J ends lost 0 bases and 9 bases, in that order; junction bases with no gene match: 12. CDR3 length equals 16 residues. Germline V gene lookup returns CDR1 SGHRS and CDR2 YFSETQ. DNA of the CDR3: TGCGCCAGCAGCTTGGGCCTGGGTGCGGGAGAAGCTGAGCAGTTCTTC. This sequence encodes CASSLGLGAGEAEQFF.

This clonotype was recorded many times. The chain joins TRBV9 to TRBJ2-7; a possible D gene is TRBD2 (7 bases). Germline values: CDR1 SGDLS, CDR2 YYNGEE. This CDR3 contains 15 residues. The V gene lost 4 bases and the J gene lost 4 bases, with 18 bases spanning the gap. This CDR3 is CASSTRGASAYEQYF. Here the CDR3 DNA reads TGTGCCAGCAGCACCCGGGGGGCGTCAGCTTACGAGCAGTACTTC.

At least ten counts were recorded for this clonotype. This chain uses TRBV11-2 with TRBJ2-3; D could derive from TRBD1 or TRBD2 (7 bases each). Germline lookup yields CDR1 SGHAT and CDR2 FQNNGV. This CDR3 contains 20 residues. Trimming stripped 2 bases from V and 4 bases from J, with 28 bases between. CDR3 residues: CASSLKPGGRAGMRADTQYF. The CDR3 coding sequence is TGTGCCAGCAGCTTAAAGCCAGGGGGGAGGGCAGGAATGAGGGCAGATACGCAGTATTTT.

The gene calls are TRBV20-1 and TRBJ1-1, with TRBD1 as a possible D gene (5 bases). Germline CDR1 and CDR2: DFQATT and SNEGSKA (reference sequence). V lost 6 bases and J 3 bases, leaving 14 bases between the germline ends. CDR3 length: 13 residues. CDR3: CSARRGTDTEAFF. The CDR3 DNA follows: TGCAGTGCCCGGAGGGGAACGGACACTGAAGCTTTCTTT.

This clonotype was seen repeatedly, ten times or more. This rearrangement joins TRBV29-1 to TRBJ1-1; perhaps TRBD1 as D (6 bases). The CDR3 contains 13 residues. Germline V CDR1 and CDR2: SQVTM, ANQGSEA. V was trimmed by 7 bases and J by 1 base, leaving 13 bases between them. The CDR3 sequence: CSGAGTPNTEAFF. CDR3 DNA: TGCAGCGGCGCCGGGACACCGAACACTGAAGCTTTCTTT.

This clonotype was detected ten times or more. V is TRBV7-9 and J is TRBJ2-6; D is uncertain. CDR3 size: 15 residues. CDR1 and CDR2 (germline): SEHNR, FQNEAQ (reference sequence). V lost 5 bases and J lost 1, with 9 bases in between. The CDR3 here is CASSPQTSGANVLTF. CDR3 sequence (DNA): TGTGCCAGCAGCCCCCAGACTTCTGGGGCCAACGTCCTGACTTTC.

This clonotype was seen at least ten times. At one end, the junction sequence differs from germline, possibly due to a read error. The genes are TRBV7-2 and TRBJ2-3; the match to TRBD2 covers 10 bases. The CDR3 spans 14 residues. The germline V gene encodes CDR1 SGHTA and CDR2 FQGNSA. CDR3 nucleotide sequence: TGTGCCAGCAGATTAGCGGGGGGCCCAGATACGCAGTATTTT. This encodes CASRLAGGPDTQYF.

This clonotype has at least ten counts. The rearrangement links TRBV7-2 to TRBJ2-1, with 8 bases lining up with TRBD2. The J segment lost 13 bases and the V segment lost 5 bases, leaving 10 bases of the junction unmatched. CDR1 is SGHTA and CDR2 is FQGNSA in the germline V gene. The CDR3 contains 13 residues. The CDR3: CASSGGVAGPQFF. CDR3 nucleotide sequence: TGTGCCAGCAGCGGTGGGGTAGCGGGACCCCAGTTCTTC.

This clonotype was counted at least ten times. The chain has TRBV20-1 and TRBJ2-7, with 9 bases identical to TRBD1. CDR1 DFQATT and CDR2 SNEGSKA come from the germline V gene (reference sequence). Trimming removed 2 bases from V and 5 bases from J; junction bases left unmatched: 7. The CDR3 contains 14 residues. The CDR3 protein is CSARPGQGMHEQYF. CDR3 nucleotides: TGCAGTGCTAGACCAGGACAGGGGATGCACGAGCAGTACTTC.